This TCR beta chain is from a study of response to subunit inactivated influenza vaccine (dated by TCRdb to the late 2010s). For the wider study: The study used deep quantitative T cell receptor repertoire profiling to track responses to a trivalent subunit inactivated influenza vaccine. General study outcomes and caveats: The authors proposed that each seasonal influenza vaccination may bring in only a limited number of new T cells.

The receptor library was made with RT-PCR. Reads for this sample came from an Illumina HiSeq 2500. TCRdb itself trimmed the public reads at Q25 with fastp, ran MiXCR and retained productive beta chains. Each CDR3 protein gets just one entry, which takes the most common genes and DNA from the rows behind it. The sample includes more than 200,000 distinct CDR3 sequences, with roughly an eighth observed a single time. The ten largest make up under 10% of the sample. This clonotype was seen more than once but under ten times. Its antigen target is currently unknown. No per-base quality is available; no much larger clone lies one base away. For this chain, trimming is 6 bases at the V end and 5 bases at the J end, and the number of junction bases without a gene match is 6. Via the germline V gene, CDR1 is MGHDK and CDR2 SYGVNS. The CDR3, cysteine through phenylalanine, is 14 amino acids long. This entry keeps only the CDR3 DNA: 42 bases, framed from base 1.

The rearrangement combines TRBV25-1 with TRBJ2-5, and 10 bases in between align with TRBD2. The sequences come from non-naive T cells sorted from PBMCs, collected 14 days before vaccination. The sample's cell subset or site, from its label and the paper: memory T cell fraction. This receptor was identified in a man aged 50 to 59 who received an inactivated influenza vaccine. Donor details come from another sample of the same person, matched by shared clones. At the DNA level, the sequence is TGTGCCAGCAGCATAGCGGGAGGCGGGGAGACCCAGTACTTC. Its protein reads: CASSIAGGGETQYF.